These 7 T cell receptor beta chains share one sample of origin, sequenced in a study of blood T cell repertoires in COVID-19. Using immunoSEQ multiplex PCR, the repertoire was profiled, and TCRdb retains in-frame clones only, with some absent. The sample contains about 130,000 clones, roughly 80% of which appear only once. Sequencing input: peripheral blood. The source is a woman older than 75 with acute or convalescent COVID-19.

The V and J genes are TRBV7-9 and TRBJ1-2; a weak D match, TRBD1 (5 bases). The CDR3 contains 15 residues. V dropped 4 bases and J dropped 2 bases, with 14 bases sitting between them. Germline V gene data show CDR1 as SEHNR and CDR2 as FQNEAQ (reference sequence). The CDR3 spells CASSSTGGGNYGYTF. Written as DNA, the CDR3 is TGTGCCAGCAGCTCCACGGGGGGAGGGAACTATGGCTACACCTTC.

This chain joins TRBV12-5 and TRBJ2-2; D gene ambiguous. CDR1 is LGHNT, CDR2 FRNRAP, per germline. The CDR3 consists of 14 residues. The V end was cut by 2 bases, the J end by 3 bases, with 7 bases between. DNA for the CDR3: TGTGCTAGTGGTTTGTGGCTTTACACCGGGGAGCTGTTTTTT. Translating it yields CASGLWLYTGELFF.

The rearrangement links TRBV6-1 to TRBJ2-7, with a weak D call TRBD2 (6 bases). In germline, CDR1 is MNHNS, CDR2 SASEGT. Trimming took 0 bases from V and 0 from J, leaving 18 bases between them. There are 18 residues in the CDR3. CDR3 DNA: TGTGCCAGCAGTGAAGCGCTCCGGGGGTCCGGGGCCTCCTACGAGCAGTACTTC. It yields the protein CASSEALRGSGASYEQYF.

Only a few counts were recorded for this clone. CDR3 sequence reads: CASSFGQVGRELFF. CDR3 coding DNA: TGCGCCAGCAGCTTCGGACAGGTGGGCAGGGAGCTGTTTTTT. V and J are TRBV5-1 and TRBJ2-2; 7 nucleotides line up with TRBD1. Germline V gene data show CDR1 as SGHRS and CDR2 as YFSETQ. Losses at the gene ends were 2 bases for V and 9 bases for J; bases not matched to a gene: 7. The CDR3 runs to 14 residues.

The chain employs TRBV29-1 and TRBJ2-5, with 12 bases identical to TRBD2. CDR1 and CDR2 from the germline V gene are SQVTM and ANQGSEA. Trimming took 3 bases from V and 5 from J; bases not matched to a gene: 10. This CDR3 is 16 amino acids long. The CDR3 reads CSVDRGLAGFSETQYF. The CDR3 nucleotides are TGCAGCGTTGACCGCGGACTAGCGGGGTTTTCGGAGACCCAGTACTTC.

The chain couples TRBV2 to TRBJ2-7, with 9 bases identical to TRBD1. The V and J ends lost 7 bases and 3 bases, in that order; junction bases with no gene match: 7. This CDR3 has 14 residues. CDR1 and CDR2 from the germline V gene are SNHLY and FYNNEI. For the CDR3, the DNA is TGTGCCAGCACATTCGGGACAGGGATCTACGAGCAGTACTTC. This translates into CASTFGTGIYEQYF.

The chain couples TRBV6-5 to TRBJ2-1; D might be TRBD2 (5 bases). Trimming removed 8 bases from V and 4 bases from J, with 18 bases in between. The CDR3 is made up of 15 amino acids. Germline CDR1 and CDR2: MNHEY and SVGAGI. The CDR3 is CASLAGVGPYNEQFF. The CDR3 region has the DNA TGTGCCAGCTTAGCCGGGGTTGGGCCATACAATGAGCAGTTCTTC.